A single sample is the source of the 2 T cell receptor beta chains below, sequenced in a study of T-cell reconstitution after alpha-beta-depleted transplantation in children. It was with unique molecular identifiers that the TCRbeta library was prepared. Each CDR3 protein is one row after TCRdb ran MiXCR on the PCR reads. Altogether around 450,000 distinct CDR3 sequences are present, roughly 17% being singletons, with the ten largest covering 25% to 35%. Source: PBMCs, mostly from graft donor cells, taken 360 days after TCRalphabeta/CD19-depleted stem cell transplant. These receptors all stem from a boy under two years old who had a stem cell transplant for Wiskott-Aldrich syndrome, so the T cells may come from the graft donor.

The V gene is TRBV23-1, the J gene TRBJ2-1, with D possibly being TRBD2 (6 bases). TRBV23-1 is treated as an ORF (open reading frame) with a function not yet certain. The CDR3 is 17 amino acids. The V and J ends lost 0 bases and 3 bases respectively, with 15 bases between them. The CDR3 region has the DNA TGCGCCAGCAGTCAATCGCGTCGGCGGGAACTCTACAATGAGCAGTTCTTC. Residues: CASSQSRRRELYNEQFF.

The J gene is TRBJ2-1, the V gene TRBV6-2 or TRBV6-3; 8 positions match TRBD2. Per the germline V gene, CDR1 is MNHEY and CDR2 is SVGEGT. V shed 2 bases and J 2 bases; nucleotides not matched to a gene: 5. The length of the CDR3 is 16 residues. The CDR3 sequence is CASSYPREDPYNEQFF. Here the CDR3 DNA reads TGTGCCAGCAGTTACCCGCGGGAGGACCCCTACAATGAGCAGTTCTTC.